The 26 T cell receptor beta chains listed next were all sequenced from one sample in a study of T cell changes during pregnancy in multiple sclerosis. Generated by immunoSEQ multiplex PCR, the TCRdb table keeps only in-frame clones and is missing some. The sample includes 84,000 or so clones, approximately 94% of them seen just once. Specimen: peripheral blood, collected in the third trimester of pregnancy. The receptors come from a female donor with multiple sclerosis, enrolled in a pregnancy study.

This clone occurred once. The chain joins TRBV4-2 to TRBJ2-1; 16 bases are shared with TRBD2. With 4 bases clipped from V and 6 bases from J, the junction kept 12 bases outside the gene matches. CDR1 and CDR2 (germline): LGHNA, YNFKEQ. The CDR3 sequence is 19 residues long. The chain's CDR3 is CASSPGLAGGRFISNEQFF. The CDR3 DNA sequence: TGTGCCAGCAGCCCGGGACTAGCGGGGGGGAGGTTCATCAGCAATGAGCAGTTCTTC.

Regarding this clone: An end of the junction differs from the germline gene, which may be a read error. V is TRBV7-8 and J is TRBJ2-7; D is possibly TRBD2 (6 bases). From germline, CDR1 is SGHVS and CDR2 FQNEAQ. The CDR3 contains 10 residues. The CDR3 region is CASSSRDFHF. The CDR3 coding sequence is TGTGCCAGCAGCTCCCGGGACTTCCACTTC.

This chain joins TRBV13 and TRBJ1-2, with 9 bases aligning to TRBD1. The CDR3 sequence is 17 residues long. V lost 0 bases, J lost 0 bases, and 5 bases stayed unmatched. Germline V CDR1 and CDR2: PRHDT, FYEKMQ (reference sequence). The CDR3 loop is CASSLGTGGEANYGYTF. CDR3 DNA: TGTGCCAGCAGCTTAGGGACAGGGGGTGAAGCTAACTATGGCTACACCTTC.

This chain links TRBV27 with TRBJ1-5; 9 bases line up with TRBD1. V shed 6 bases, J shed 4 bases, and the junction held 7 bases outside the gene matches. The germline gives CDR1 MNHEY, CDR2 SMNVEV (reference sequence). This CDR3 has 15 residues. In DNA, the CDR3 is TGTGCCAGCAGCCCAGCGGGACAGGGTAATCAGCCCCAGCATTTT. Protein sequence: CASSPAGQGNQPQHF.

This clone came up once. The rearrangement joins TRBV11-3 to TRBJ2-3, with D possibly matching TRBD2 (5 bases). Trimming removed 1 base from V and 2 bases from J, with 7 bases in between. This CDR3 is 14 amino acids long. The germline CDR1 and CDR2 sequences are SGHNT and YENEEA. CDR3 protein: CASSLGLATDTQYF. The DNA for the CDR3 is TGTGCCAGCAGCTTAGGGCTAGCCACAGATACGCAGTATTTT.

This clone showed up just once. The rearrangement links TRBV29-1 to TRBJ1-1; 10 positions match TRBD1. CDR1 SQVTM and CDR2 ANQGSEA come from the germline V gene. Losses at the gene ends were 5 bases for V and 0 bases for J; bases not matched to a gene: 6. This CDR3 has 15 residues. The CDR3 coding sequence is TGCAGCGTTAACGGACAGGGGGGAATGAACACTGAAGCTTTCTTT. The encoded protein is CSVNGQGGMNTEAFF.

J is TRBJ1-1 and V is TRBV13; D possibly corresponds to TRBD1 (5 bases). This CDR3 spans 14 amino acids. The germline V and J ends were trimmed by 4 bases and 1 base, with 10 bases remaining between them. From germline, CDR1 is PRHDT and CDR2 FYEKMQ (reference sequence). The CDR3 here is CASSYPDRNTEAFF. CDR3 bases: TGTGCCAGCAGCTATCCCGACAGGAACACTGAAGCTTTCTTT.

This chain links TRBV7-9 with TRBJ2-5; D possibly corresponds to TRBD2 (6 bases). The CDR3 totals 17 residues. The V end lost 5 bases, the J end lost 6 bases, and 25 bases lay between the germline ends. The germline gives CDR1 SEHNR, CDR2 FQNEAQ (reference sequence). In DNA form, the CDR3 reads TGTGCCAGCAGCAAACCGGGGGATGCGGGGTCTCGGCAGACCCAGTACTTC. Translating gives CASSKPGDAGSRQTQYF.

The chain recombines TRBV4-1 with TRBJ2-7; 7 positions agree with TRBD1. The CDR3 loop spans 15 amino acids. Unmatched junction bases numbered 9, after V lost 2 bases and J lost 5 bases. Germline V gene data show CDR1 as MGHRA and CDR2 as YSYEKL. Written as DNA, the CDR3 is TGCGCCAGCAGCCAACTGGGACAGACGTCAGACGAGCAGTACTTC. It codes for CASSQLGQTSDEQYF.

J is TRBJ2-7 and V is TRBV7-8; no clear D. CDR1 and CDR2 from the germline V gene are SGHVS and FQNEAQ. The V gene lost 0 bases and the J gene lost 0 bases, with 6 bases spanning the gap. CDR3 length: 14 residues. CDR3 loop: CASSLAQNSYEQYF. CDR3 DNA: TGTGCCAGCAGCTTAGCGCAGAACTCCTACGAGCAGTACTTC.

Here the CDR3 reads CASSTNRDIGEKLFF. The DNA for the CDR3 is TGTGCCAGCAGCACTAACCGGGACATAGGTGAAAAACTGTTTTTT. V usage is TRBV5-8 and J usage is TRBJ1-4; D perhaps matches TRBD1 (6 bases). Trimming pared 4 bases from V and 7 bases from J, leaving 17 bases between. The CDR3 spans 15 residues. From germline, CDR1 is SGHTS and CDR2 YDEGEE.

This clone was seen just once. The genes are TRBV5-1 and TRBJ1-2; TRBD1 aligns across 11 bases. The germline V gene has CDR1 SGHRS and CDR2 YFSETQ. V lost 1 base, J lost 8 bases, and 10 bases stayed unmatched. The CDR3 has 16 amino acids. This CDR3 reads CASSLNTGTGGRGYTF. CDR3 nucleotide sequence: TGCGCCAGCAGCTTGAACACGGGGACAGGGGGTAGAGGCTACACCTTC. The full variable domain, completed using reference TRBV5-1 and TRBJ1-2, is KAGVTQTPRYLIKTRGQQVTLSCSPISGHRSVSWYQQTPGQGLQFLFEYFSETQRNKGNFPGRFSGRQFSNSRSEMNVSTLELGDSALYLCASSLNTGTGGRGYTFGSGTRLTVV.

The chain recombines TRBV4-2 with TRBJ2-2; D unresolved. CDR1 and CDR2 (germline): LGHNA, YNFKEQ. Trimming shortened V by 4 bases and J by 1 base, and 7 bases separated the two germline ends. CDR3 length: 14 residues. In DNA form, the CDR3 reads TGTGCCAGCAGCCCCCAGGAGAACACCGGGGAGCTGTTTTTT. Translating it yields CASSPQENTGELFF.

As DNA, the CDR3 is TGTGCCAGCAGTGTGTTCGGGACAGGGGCTTTGAACACTGAAGCTTTCTTT. Encoded protein: CASSVFGTGALNTEAFF. The chain uses TRBV2 and TRBJ1-1; TRBD1 aligns across 10 bases. With 4 bases clipped from V and 0 bases from J, the junction kept 8 bases outside the gene matches. The V gene's germline CDR1 is SNHLY and CDR2 FYNNEI. The CDR3 is 17 residues long. Together with reference TRBV2 and TRBJ1-1, the CDR3 gives the full variable domain: EPEVTQTPSHQVTQMGQEVILRCVPISNHLYFYWYRQILGQKVEFLVSFYNNEISEKSEIFDDQFSVERPDGSNFTLKIRSTKLEDSAMYFCASSVFGTGALNTEAFFGQGTRLTVV.

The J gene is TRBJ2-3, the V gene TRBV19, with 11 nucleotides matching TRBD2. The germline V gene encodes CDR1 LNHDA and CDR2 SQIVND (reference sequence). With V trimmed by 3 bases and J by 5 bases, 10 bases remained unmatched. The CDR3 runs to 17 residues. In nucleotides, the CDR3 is TGTGCCAGTAGTATCCCCACTAGCGGGGGCCGGGGAGATACGCAGTATTTT. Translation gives CASSIPTSGGRGDTQYF.

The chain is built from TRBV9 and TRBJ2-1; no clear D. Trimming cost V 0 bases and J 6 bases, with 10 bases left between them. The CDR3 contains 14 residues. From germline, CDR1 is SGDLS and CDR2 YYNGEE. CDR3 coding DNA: TGTGCCAGCAGCGTAGTAGCCGGTTCCAATGAGCAGTTCTTC. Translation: CASSVVAGSNEQFF.

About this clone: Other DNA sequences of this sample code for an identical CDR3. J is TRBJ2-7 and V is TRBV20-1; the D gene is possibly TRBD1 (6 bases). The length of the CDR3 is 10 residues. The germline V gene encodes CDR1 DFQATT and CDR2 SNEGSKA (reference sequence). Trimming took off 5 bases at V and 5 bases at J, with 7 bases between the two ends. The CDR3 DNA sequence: TGCAGTGCTCGGGACAACGAGCAGTACTTC. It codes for CSARDNEQYF.

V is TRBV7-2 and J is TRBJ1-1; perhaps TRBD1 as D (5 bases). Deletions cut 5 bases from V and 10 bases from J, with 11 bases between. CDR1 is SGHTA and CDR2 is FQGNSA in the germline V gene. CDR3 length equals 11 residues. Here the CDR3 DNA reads TGTGCCAGCAGCCAAGTTCAGGGAGCTTTCTTT. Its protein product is CASSQVQGAFF.

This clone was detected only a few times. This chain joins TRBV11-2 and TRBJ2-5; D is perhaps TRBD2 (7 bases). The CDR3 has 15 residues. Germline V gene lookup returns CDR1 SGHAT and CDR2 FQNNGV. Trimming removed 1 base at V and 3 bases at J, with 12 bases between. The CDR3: CASSLGGGVEETQYF. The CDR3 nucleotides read TGTGCCAGCAGCTTAGGAGGGGGGGTCGAAGAGACCCAGTACTTC.

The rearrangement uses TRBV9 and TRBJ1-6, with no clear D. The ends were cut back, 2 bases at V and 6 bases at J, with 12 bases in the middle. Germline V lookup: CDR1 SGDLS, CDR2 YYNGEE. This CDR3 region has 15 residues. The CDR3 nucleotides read TGTGCCAGCAGCGTCTCTTCCAACAGTAATTCACCCCTCCACTTT. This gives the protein CASSVSSNSNSPLHF.

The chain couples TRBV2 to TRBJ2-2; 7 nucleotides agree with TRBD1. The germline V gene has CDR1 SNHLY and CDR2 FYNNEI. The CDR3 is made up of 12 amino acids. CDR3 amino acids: CADRTNTGELFF. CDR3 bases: TGTGCGGACAGGACGAACACCGGGGAGCTGTTTTTT.

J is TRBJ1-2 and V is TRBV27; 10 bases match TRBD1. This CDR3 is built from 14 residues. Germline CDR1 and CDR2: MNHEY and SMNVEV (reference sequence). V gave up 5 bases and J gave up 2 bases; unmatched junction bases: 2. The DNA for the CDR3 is TGTGCCAGCAGTGAGGGACAGGGGAACTATGGCTACACCTTC. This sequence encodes CASSEGQGNYGYTF.

CDR3: CASSSPGTVSDGNTIYF. In DNA, the CDR3 is TGTGCCAGCAGCTCACCCGGGACAGTGAGTGATGGAAACACCATATATTTT. The chain links TRBV11-2 to TRBJ1-3; TRBD1 aligns across 7 bases. CDR3 length equals 17 residues. CDR1 is SGHAT and CDR2 is FQNNGV in the germline V gene. Losses at the gene ends were 4 bases for V and 3 bases for J; bases not matched to a gene: 12.

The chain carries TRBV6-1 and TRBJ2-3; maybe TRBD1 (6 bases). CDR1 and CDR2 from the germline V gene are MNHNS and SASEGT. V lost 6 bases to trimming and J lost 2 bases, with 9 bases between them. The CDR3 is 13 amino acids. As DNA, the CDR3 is TGTGCCAGCAGCTACAGGGACACAGATACGCAGTATTTT. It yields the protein CASSYRDTDTQYF.

CDR3 coding DNA: TGTGCCAGCAGCGTAGCTCCGGGGGGAGCCTACGAGCAGTACTTC. Amino acids: CASSVAPGGAYEQYF. This sequence joins TRBV9 and TRBJ2-7, with 7 bases aligning to TRBD2. With 0 bases clipped from V and 2 bases from J, the junction kept 5 bases outside the gene matches. The CDR3 spans 15 residues. Per the germline V gene, CDR1 is SGDLS and CDR2 is YYNGEE.

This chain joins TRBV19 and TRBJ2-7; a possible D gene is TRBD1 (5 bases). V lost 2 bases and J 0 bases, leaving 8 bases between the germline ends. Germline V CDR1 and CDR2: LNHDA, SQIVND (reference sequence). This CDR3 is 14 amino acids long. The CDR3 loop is CASSIRQGSYEQYF. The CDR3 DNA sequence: TGTGCCAGTAGTATAAGGCAGGGCTCCTACGAGCAGTACTTC.